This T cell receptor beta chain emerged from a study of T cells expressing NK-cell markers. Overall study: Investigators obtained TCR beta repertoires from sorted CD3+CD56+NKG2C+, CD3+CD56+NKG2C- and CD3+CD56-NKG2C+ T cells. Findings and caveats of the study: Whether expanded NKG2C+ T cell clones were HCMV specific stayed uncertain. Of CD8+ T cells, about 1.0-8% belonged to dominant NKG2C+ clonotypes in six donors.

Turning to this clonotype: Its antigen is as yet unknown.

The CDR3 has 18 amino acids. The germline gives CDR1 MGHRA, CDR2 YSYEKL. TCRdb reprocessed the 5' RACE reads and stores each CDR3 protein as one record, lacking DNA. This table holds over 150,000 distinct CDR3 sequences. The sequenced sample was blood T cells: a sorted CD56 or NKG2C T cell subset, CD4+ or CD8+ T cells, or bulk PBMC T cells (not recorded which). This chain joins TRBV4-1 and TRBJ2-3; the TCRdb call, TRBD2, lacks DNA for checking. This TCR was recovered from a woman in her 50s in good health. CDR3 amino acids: CASSLEKLASGSVDTQYF.